The entry below gives a single T cell receptor beta chain sequence along with its context. This sample is part of a study of blood T cell repertoires in COVID-19. The CDR3 runs to 15 residues. Germline V gene data show CDR1 as SGHVS and CDR2 as FQNEAQ. Germline trimming cut 1 base from V and 5 bases from J; bases unmatched to any gene: 4. Clones were read by immunoSEQ multiplex PCR, and TCRdb kept only the in-frame ones, dropping some. The sample yields a few hundred thousand clones, roughly 89% seen once. V and J are TRBV7-8 and TRBJ2-1; TRBD2 aligns across 8 bases. The clonotype was recovered from a man younger than 35 with acute COVID-19. The sequenced sample was PBMCs or T cells enriched from blood (not recorded which). For the CDR3, the DNA is TGTGCCAGCAGCTTAGGTCGGGAGGGGGACAATGAGCAGTTCTTC. It yields the protein CASSLGREGDNEQFF.